The subject of this entry is one TCR beta chain. No antigen is known for it. No per-base quality is available; no much larger clone lies one base away. These data come from a study of blood T cell repertoires in COVID-19 (dated by TCRdb to 2020 to 2022). Background on the whole study: Samples from collaborators originated in the United States, Italy and Spain and spanned both the acute and convalescent phases of COVID-19. The material from the prospective study consisted of cDNA or gDNA derived from T cells, B-cell-depleted T cells, or PBMCs. The dataset comprised deeply sampled blood TCRbeta repertoires from subjects exposed to, actively infected with, or recovered from COVID-19. A freely available public database, intended as a resource for researchers studying the immune response to SARS-CoV-2, is where the repertoires were released. Samples came from the ongoing ImmuneRACE study (first 160 participants) plus 1,254 subjects from 6 global collaborators. A de-identified subject ID, COVID-19 status, age in years and sex were almost always included in the sample metadata. Where HLA class I and class II types were available, the types were taken from metadata supplied by the sample provider, not from assay-based typing.

TCRbeta CDR3 regions were amplified from genomic DNA by means of the immunoSEQ Assay, a bias-controlled multiplex PCR. Per the authors' processing: Nucleated cell counts per sample were estimated from amplification of reference gene primers within the assay. To quantify the absolute abundance of each unique TCRbeta CDR3 rearrangement, sequence reads were collapsed and filtered. Productive Simpson clonality was computed per sample as the square root of Simpson's diversity index over productive rearrangements. The source is immuneACCESS, and TCRdb retained only in-frame sequences with V and J called. Part of the clones is not carried over; for the studies checked, unresolved V genes explain less than half of this, and the remainder is unexplained. V and J calls and clone size are as listed in that table; D and trimming were resolved from the DNA. This sample is represented by approximately 220,000 clones; 75% to 90% of them were singletons. The ten top clones hold 3.5% to 5.5% of the sample.

The CDR3, cysteine through phenylalanine, is 14 amino acids long. The CDR3 DNA has 42 bases and is translated from base 1. The V end gives up 7 bases and the J end 8 bases, leaving 15 bases in the junction not matched to a gene. Sequences SQVTM (CDR1) and ANQGSEA (CDR2) are obtained from the germline V gene. Beyond this particular receptor, the publication reports: The amount of clinical and demographic metadata varied by source and participant and was provided uncurated.

Enrolling through a virtual design, the prospective study's participants ranged in age from roughly 18 to 100 years and lived across 24 United States geographic areas. Cohort assignment in the prospective study relied on participant-reported clinical history from a screening survey and a study questionnaire. Exposed participants had been in contact with someone with a PCR-confirmed or clinician-diagnosed COVID-19 case within 2 weeks of study entry. In the prospective study, whole blood, serum and a nasopharyngeal or oropharyngeal swab were collected from each participant by mobile phlebotomists. Prospective study participants could optionally give additional blood draws and questionnaires over an approximately 2-month period. Blood samples from the prospective study were shipped frozen or at room temperature prior to DNA extraction.

The rearrangement combines TRBV29-1 with TRBJ1-2; 8 central bases correspond to TRBD1. Input material: PBMCs or T cells enriched from blood (not recorded which). The source is a woman aged 30 to 39 who had been exposed to COVID-19. The CDR3 is CSAREAGGIRGYTF. At the DNA level, the sequence is TGCAGCGCCCGAGAGGCAGGGGGCATCAGAGGCTACACCTTC.